These T cell receptor beta chains were read from a single sample in a study of blood T cell repertoires in COVID-19. Using immunoSEQ multiplex PCR, the repertoire was profiled, and TCRdb retains in-frame clones only, with some absent. In the table there are 150,000 to 200,000 clones, more than 75% of which are singletons. The specimen sequenced was peripheral blood. These receptors were taken from a woman in her 70s with COVID-19, enrolled during active disease. Each CDR3 is given with its conserved first and last residue. The order of the fields is V gene, J gene, clone size, D gene, CDR3 DNA, CDR3 protein. D genes are given only for firm matches. The size field is filled for only some rows; it gives once, few, many or a size class.

TRBV6-6	TRBJ1-1	once	NA	TGTGCCAGCAGTTACGGGGGGGGGAGTGGGAACACTGAAGCTTTCTTT	CASSYGGGSGNTEAFF
TRBV10-3	TRBJ2-5	NA	NA	TGTGCCATCAGCCGGTTGGACGGCGGGGAGACCCAGTACTTC	CAISRLDGGETQYF
TRBV28	TRBJ2-3	NA	TRBD1	TGTGCCAGCAGCGGGACGACAGGGCTAAGAGGAGATACGCAGTATTTT	CASSGTTGLRGDTQYF
TRBV7-8	TRBJ2-1	NA	NA	TGTGCCAGCAGCTCACCGGGGGACCACCTAAATGAGCAGTTCTTC	CASSSPGDHLNEQFF
TRBV28	TRBJ2-7	NA	NA	TGTGCCAGCAGTTTGCAGGGGCGCAAATACGAGCAGTACTTC	CASSLQGRKYEQYF
TRBV19	TRBJ2-5	NA	NA	TGTGCCAGTAGTATAGGCCCTGCCGGGGTGGAGACCCAGTACTTC	CASSIGPAGVETQYF
TRBV5-1	TRBJ2-7	NA	NA	TGCGCCAGCAGCGGTGGGACAATCTCCTACGAGCAGTACTTC	CASSGGTISYEQYF
TRBV11-1	TRBJ1-1	NA	TRBD1	TGTGCCAGCAGACGGGGACAGGGTGAACAGAACACTGAAGCTTTCTTT	CASRRGQGEQNTEAFF
TRBV7-2	TRBJ2-3	NA	TRBD2	TGTGCCAGCAGCTTAAGACTAGCGGGAGGGCCCGCAGATACGCAGTATTTT	CASSLRLAGGPADTQYF
TRBV6-5	TRBJ1-2	NA	TRBD1	TGTGCCAGCAGTTATGCAGGGGGCGTGTTTGGCTACACCTTC	CASSYAGGVFGYTF
TRBV4-1	TRBJ2-6	NA	NA	TGCGCCAGCAGCCTAGCTGGGTCTGGGGCCAACGTCCTGACTTTC	CASSLAGSGANVLTF
TRBV2	TRBJ2-7	NA	TRBD1	TGTGCCAGCAGTATTTTTCCGGGACAGGGGACCTACGAGCAGTACTTC	CASSIFPGQGTYEQYF
TRBV19	TRBJ2-7	NA	TRBD2	TGTGCCAGTACCCCGGGGAGCGGGGGTAACTACGAGCAGTACTTC	CASTPGSGGNYEQYF
TRBV14	TRBJ1-2	NA	TRBD1	TGTGCCAGCAGCCAGGGGACAGTTGCTGGCTACACCTTC	CASSQGTVAGYTF
TRBV12-3/TRBV12-4	TRBJ1-5	NA	NA	TGTGCCAGCAGATCTAGGGGGCAGCCCCAGCATTTT	CASRSRGQPQHF